These T cell receptor beta chains were read from a single sample in a study of blood T cell repertoires in COVID-19. Some clones are missing from TCRdb's copy, which holds only in-frame ones; the method was immunoSEQ multiplex PCR. Among approximately 130,000 clones listed, roughly 80% were seen once. Sequenced input: peripheral blood. These receptors were taken from a human donor in a cohort sampled during active COVID-19. The CDR3 runs from the conserved cysteine through the conserved F or W. Fields, in order: J gene, V gene, D gene, clone size, CDR3 protein, CDR3 DNA. A D gene is named only where the DNA matches it firmly. Some rows mark clone size as missing; the rest say once, few, many or name a class of expanded clone.

TRBJ2-7 | TRBV27 | - | - | CASSLLRESYEQYF | TGTGCCAGCAGTTTATTGCGGGAATCCTACGAGCAGTACTTC
TRBJ1-2 | TRBV4-1 | - | - | CASSPGEGTYGYTF | TGCGCCAGCAGCCCCGGGGAGGGGACGTATGGCTACACCTTC
TRBJ1-4 | TRBV5-1 | TRBD1 | - | CASRPGQGANEKLFF | TGCGCCAGCAGACCTGGACAGGGTGCCAATGAAAAACTGTTTTTT
TRBJ1-1 | TRBV3-1/TRBV3-2 | TRBD1 | - | CASSQAPRTGGGDEAFF | TGTGCCAGCAGCCAAGCCCCGCGGACAGGGGGCGGTGATGAAGCTTTCTTT
TRBJ2-7 | TRBV9 | - | - | CASSVKDGHEQYF | TGTGCCAGCAGCGTCAAGGACGGACATGAGCAGTACTTC
TRBJ1-2 | TRBV5-1 | - | - | CASSPHRELNGYTF | TGCGCCAGCAGCCCGCACAGGGAATTAAATGGCTACACCTTC
TRBJ2-7 | TRBV2 | - | - | CASSSTRPPYEQYF | TGTGCCAGCAGTTCGACTAGGCCCCCCTACGAGCAGTACTTC
TRBJ2-7 | TRBV3-1/TRBV3-2 | TRBD1 | once | CASSLAGQVFSYEQYF | TGTGCCAGCAGCCTCGCTGGACAGGTCTTTTCCTACGAGCAGTACTTC
TRBJ1-2 | TRBV30 | - | - | CAWSVPGLEGDGYTF | TGTGCCTGGAGTGTTCCGGGACTGGAGGGAGATGGCTACACCTTC
TRBJ1-5 | TRBV5-6 | - | - | CASSLARFNQPQHF | TGTGCCAGCAGCTTGGCTCGGTTCAATCAGCCCCAGCATTTT
TRBJ2-7 | TRBV11-3 | - | - | CASSLGGTGYEQYF | TGTGCCAGCAGCTTAGGAGGGACTGGCTACGAGCAGTACTTC
TRBJ1-2 | TRBV6-5 | - | - | CASRDVDSSSYTF | TGTGCCAGCAGGGATGTGGACAGCAGCAGCTACACCTTC
TRBJ2-7 | TRBV27 | - | few | CASSPDRSYEQYF | TGTGCCAGCAGTCCAGACAGATCCTACGAGCAGTACTTC
TRBJ2-7 | TRBV4-2 | TRBD2 | few | CASSQGLAGPYEQYF | TGTGCCAGCAGCCAAGGACTAGCGGGGCCCTACGAGCAGTACTTC
TRBJ2-1 | TRBV29-1 | - | - | CSVDSSSYNEQFF | TGCAGCGTTGATAGCAGCTCCTACAATGAGCAGTTCTTC
TRBJ1-2 | TRBV29-1 | - | - | CSVEVFQVDYGYTF | TGCAGCGTTGAAGTCTTCCAGGTCGACTATGGCTACACCTTC
TRBJ1-5 | TRBV5-1 | - | - | CASSLVAGAEQPQHF | TGCGCCAGCAGCTTGGTCGCGGGGGCAGAGCAGCCCCAGCATTTT
TRBJ2-7 | TRBV9 | - | - | CASSKQLWDEQYF | TGTGCCAGCAGCAAACAGCTGTGGGACGAGCAGTACTTC
TRBJ2-5 | TRBV5-6 | - | - | CASSLSLSETQYF | TGTGCCAGCAGCTTGAGCCTATCAGAGACCCAGTACTTC
TRBJ2-1 | TRBV5-1 | TRBD1 | few | CASSLGQGNNEQFF | TGCGCCAGCAGCTTGGGACAGGGCAACAATGAGCAGTTCTTC
TRBJ2-7 | TRBV5-5 | - | - | CASSLTTDSKGIYEQYF | TGTGCCAGCAGCCTCACCACGGACAGTAAAGGGATCTACGAGCAGTACTTC
TRBJ2-7 | TRBV27 | - | - | CASSLSSVYEQYF | TGTGCCAGCAGTTTATCGTCAGTCTACGAGCAGTACTTC
TRBJ1-1 | TRBV7-3 | - | - | CASSLWGGTEAFF | TGTGCCAGCAGCTTATGGGGGGGCACTGAAGCTTTCTTT
TRBJ2-7 | TRBV30 | - | - | CACTGTPLYEQYF | TGTGCCTGCACCGGGACACCCCTCTACGAGCAGTACTTC
TRBJ2-7 | TRBV7-9 | TRBD2 | - | CASSLDEAGASYEQYF | TGTGCCAGCAGCTTAGACGAAGCGGGAGCCTCCTACGAGCAGTACTTC
TRBJ1-1 | TRBV19 | - | - | CASSISAGFTEAFF | TGTGCCAGTAGTATCTCCGCCGGGTTCACTGAAGCTTTCTTT
TRBJ1-1 | TRBV19 | - | - | CASRVQGTEAFF | TGTGCCAGTAGGGTCCAGGGCACTGAAGCTTTCTTT
TRBJ2-7 | TRBV30 | TRBD1 | few | CASSRDRPEKRYF | TGTGCCTCGAGCCGGGACAGGCCGGAAAAGCGGTACTTC
TRBJ2-7 | TRBV5-4 | - | - | CASSLARDPREQYF | TGTGCCAGCAGCTTGGCGCGGGACCCCAGGGAGCAGTACTTC
TRBJ2-7 | TRBV5-5 | - | few | CASSAGQLSYEQYF | TGTGCCAGCAGCGCGGGACAGCTCTCCTACGAGCAGTACTTC
TRBJ2-6 | TRBV10-3 | TRBD2 | - | CAITGLAGSSGANVLTF | TGTGCCATCACGGGACTAGCGGGTAGCTCTGGGGCCAACGTCCTGACTTTC
TRBJ2-7 | TRBV15 | - | once | CATSRDRAGSPYEQYF | TGTGCCACCAGCAGAGATAGGGCGGGAAGTCCCTACGAGCAGTACTTC
TRBJ2-7 | TRBV9 | TRBD2 | - | CASSVASGSRAEQYF | TGTGCCAGCAGCGTAGCTAGCGGGAGTCGCGCCGAGCAGTACTTC
TRBJ2-3 | TRBV2 | - | - | CASSDPGSGVDTQYF | TGTGCCAGCAGTGACCCGGGGTCAGGGGTAGATACGCAGTATTTT
TRBJ1-5 | TRBV5-4 | - | - | CASSSNPGSNQPQHF | TGTGCCAGCAGTTCCAACCCAGGGTCCAATCAGCCCCAGCATTTT
TRBJ2-7 | TRBV9 | TRBD2 | - | CASSEREGQEYEQYF | TGTGCCAGCAGCGAGCGGGAGGGCCAGGAGTACGAGCAGTACTTC
TRBJ2-7 | TRBV15 | TRBD1 | - | CATSSGTGGKYF | TGTGCCACCAGTTCCGGGACAGGGGGTAAATACTTC
TRBJ2-7 | TRBV27 | - | - | CASSLAGTRYEQYF | TGTGCCAGCAGTCTCGCCGGGACACGTTACGAGCAGTACTTC
TRBJ2-7 | TRBV5-1 | TRBD2 | - | CASSQLAGGLDEQYF | TGCGCCAGCAGCCAACTAGCGGGAGGGCTGGACGAGCAGTACTTC
TRBJ2-7 | TRBV29-1 | - | few | CSAKGEVEQYF | TGCAGCGCCAAAGGAGAGGTAGAGCAGTACTTC
TRBJ2-6 | TRBV18 | - | - | CASSPLASSGANVLTF | TGTGCCAGCTCACCACTAGCCAGCTCTGGGGCCAACGTCCTGACTTTC
TRBJ1-5 | TRBV10-2 | - | - | CASSEFEIELFDQPQHF | TGCGCCAGCAGTGAGTTCGAGATTGAGCTCTTTGATCAGCCCCAGCATTTT
TRBJ2-7 | TRBV7-2 | - | - | CASSLVPPSRSEQYF | TGTGCCAGCAGCTTAGTACCCCCATCCCGGAGCGAGCAGTACTTC
TRBJ1-1 | TRBV30 | TRBD1 | - | CAGGQGNTEAFF | TGTGCGGGGGGACAGGGGAACACTGAAGCTTTCTTT
TRBJ1-5 | TRBV5-6 | TRBD1 | - | CASSKTGWNQPQHF | TGTGCCAGCAGCAAGACAGGGTGGAATCAGCCCCAGCATTTT
TRBJ1-1 | TRBV5-6 | - | few | CASSLADTEAFF | TGTGCCAGCAGCTTGGCCGACACTGAAGCTTTCTTT
TRBJ2-7 | TRBV3-1/TRBV3-2 | TRBD2 | - | CASTSSGSSYEQYF | TGTGCCAGCACCTCTAGCGGTAGCTCCTACGAGCAGTACTTC
TRBJ2-7 | TRBV4-2 | TRBD2 | few | CASSQSTSPLTYEQYF | TGTGCCAGCAGCCAATCGACTAGCCCTCTTACCTACGAGCAGTACTTC
TRBJ2-2 | TRBV7-6 | - | - | CASSLARSGSGELFF | TGTGCCAGCAGCTTAGCGCGGTCCGGGTCCGGGGAGCTGTTTTTT
TRBJ2-7 | TRBV6-2/TRBV6-3 | TRBD2 | - | CASSRSGRGYEQYF | TGTGCCAGCAGTCGAAGCGGGAGGGGCTACGAGCAGTACTTC
TRBJ2-7 | TRBV11-2 | TRBD2 | - | CASSFRGRAMWDEQYF | TGTGCCAGCAGCTTTCGCGGGAGGGCGATGTGGGACGAGCAGTACTTC
TRBJ1-3 | TRBV10-3 | TRBD1 | - | CAIRATGQHTIYF | TGTGCCATCAGGGCGACAGGGCAACACACCATATATTTT
TRBJ2-7 | TRBV24-1 | - | once | CATSDLQHDWGVDRSYEQYF | TGTGCCACCAGTGATTTGCAACACGACTGGGGGGTGGACAGGTCCTACGAGCAGTACTTC
TRBJ2-7 | TRBV18 | - | - | CASSLELAYEQYF | TGTGCCAGCTCACTGGAGCTTGCCTACGAGCAGTACTTC
TRBJ1-6 | TRBV5-5 | - | - | CASSFTGPANSPLHF | TGTGCCAGCAGCTTTACAGGGCCCGCCAATTCACCCCTCCACTTT